This T cell receptor beta chain was observed in a study of shared clonotypes between healthy human individuals. Study summary: Researchers assigned three CD4 naive, three CD4 memory, two CD8 naive and one CD8 memory plate to each donor. General study findings and limits: The donor pool, a small one, limited the genetic and exposure-history diversity represented.

Using immunoSEQ multiplex PCR, the repertoire was profiled, and TCRdb retains in-frame clones only, with some absent. The table records some 2.4 million clones, 93% of them present only once. Per the germline V gene, CDR1 is MDHEN and CDR2 is SYDVKM. The CDR3 extends over 14 amino acids. Between the trimmed V and J ends, which lost 4 bases and 8 bases, there was a span of 17 bases. A note on this clone: Its target is unknown.

The chain is built from TRBV28 and TRBJ1-2, with D perhaps TRBD1 (5 bases). This TCR was sampled from a man younger than 35 in good health. Some clones in this sample may be carry-over from other donors' samples. Sequenced sample: naive CD4+ T cells from PBMCs. The subset: CD45RA+ positively selected. CDR3 in DNA: TGTGCCAGCAGTTGGCCCTTAGTTGGGACCGGCTACACCTTC. Its protein is CASSWPLVGTGYTF.